The source of this TCR beta chain is a study of T cells expressing NK-cell markers (dated by TCRdb to 2018 to 2021). For context, the study as a whole: TCR beta-chain repertoires were profiled in sorted CD3+CD56+NKG2C+, CD3+CD56+NKG2C- and CD3+CD56-NKG2C+ T-cell subsets from roughly eight donors. The eight sequenced donors were randomly selected healthy volunteers, three men and five women. Among the eight sequenced donors, seven were HCMV-seropositive and one was HCMV-seronegative. The libraries were sequenced on Illumina HiSeq 2000/2500, MiSeq or NextSeq, producing 2 x 150 bp reads.

With regard to this clonotype: No cognate antigen has been identified for it.

As encoded in the germline V gene (reference sequence), CDR1 is LGHDT while CDR2 is YNNKEL. The CDR3 runs 14 amino acids, cysteine and phenylalanine included. No DNA has been recorded. For sequencing, an Illumina HiSeq 2000 was employed. The TCR beta cDNA libraries were made using 5'RACE template switching, a step that added both a universal primer site and unique molecular identifiers. cDNA synthesis was primed from the TCR beta constant segment and was followed by two successive PCR amplification steps. Concerning the study's data processing: MIGEC was used to demultiplex reads and group reads by UMI, and MiTCR was used to assemble and quantify clonotypes. To exclude erroneous sequences, only TCR cDNA sequences supported by at least two reads were retained. The tcR package was used for downstream repertoire analysis, and clonotypes were matched between fractions using CDR3 nucleotide sequence together with V segment. VDJmatch was used to annotate antigen specificity against VDJdb, with one amino acid substitution in CDR3 permitted. TCRdb reprocessed the sequencing reads and holds a single record per CDR3 protein sequence, with no DNA. The V and J calls come from TCRdb's annotation, not from the publication. The data table for this sample lists around 180,000 distinct CDR3 sequences. The leading ten clones occupy about 19% of the sample.

Beyond this particular receptor, the publication reports: Those dominant clonotypes were again the most abundant among CD3+CD56-NKG2C+ cells in a handful of donors, at about 28.3-60.1%. It remained unclear whether the expanded NKG2C-expressing T cell clones were specific for HCMV antigens. In over 5 donors, the dominant CD3+CD56+NKG2C+ clonotypes were among the top 10 CD8+ clonotypes and accounted for roughly 1.0-7.5% of CD8+ T cells.

A commercial ELISA kit detecting HCMV-specific IgG in serum was used to determine HCMV serostatus. Peripheral blood mononuclear cells were isolated from blood by Ficoll density gradient centrifugation. The receptor chain draws on TRBV3-1 and TRBJ2-3; the TRBD2 assignment by TCRdb is unverifiable without DNA. This receptor was identified in a man aged 18 to 69 in good health. Input material: blood T cells: a sorted CD56 or NKG2C T cell subset, CD4+ or CD8+ T cells, or bulk PBMC T cells (not recorded which). The encoded CDR3 is CASSPLRGADTQYF.